These 4 T cell receptor beta chains share one sample of origin, sequenced in a study of neoadjuvant anti-PD-1 for oral cavity cancer. Sequencing was performed with immunoSEQ multiplex PCR; in TCRdb, only in-frame clones are kept and a portion is missing. The table records 11,000 to 15,000 clones, approximately 70% of them present only once. The sequences come from PBMCs, collected before nivolumab (anti-PD-1) treatment. The receptor set was obtained from a person between 40 and 79 years old with oral cavity squamous cell carcinoma.

The sample holds one count of this clone. The chain joins TRBV1 to TRBJ1-5. TRBV1 is shown as a pseudogene. CDR3 size: 17 residues. CDR3 sequence reads: CTSSQDCPGASNQPQHF. In nucleotides, the CDR3 is TGCACCAGCAGCCAAGATTGTCCAGGAGCTAGCAATCAGCCCCAGCATTTT.

This clone was seen only a few times. The V call is TRBV15, the J call TRBJ2-1; D unresolved. The CDR3 has 16 residues. Germline CDR1 is LNHNV and CDR2 is YYDKDF (reference sequence). Trimming cost V 0 bases and J 6 bases, with 15 bases left between them. CDR3 DNA sequence: TGTGCCACCAGCAGAGAGGTTGGCGGCACCTCCAATGAGCAGTTCTTC. It specifies CATSREVGGTSNEQFF.

Turning to this clone: A junction end diverges from the germline sequence, so it may reflect a read error. V gene TRBV28 combines with J gene TRBJ1-4, with 7 bases matching TRBD1. The germline V gene encodes CDR1 MDHEN and CDR2 SYDVKM. There are 13 residues in the CDR3. The CDR3: CASSLSGRQGWYF. The CDR3 bases are TGTGCCAGCAGTTTATCGGGGCGACAGGGATGGTATTTT.

This sequence joins TRBV6-6 and TRBJ1-2; 8 bases are shared with TRBD1. V gave up 7 bases and J gave up 8 bases; unmatched junction bases: 6. CDR3 size: 12 residues. Looked up from germline, CDR1 is MNHNY and CDR2 is SVGAGI (reference sequence). The CDR3 reads CASTDRGRGYTF. The CDR3 DNA is TGTGCCAGCACAGACAGGGGTAGGGGCTACACCTTC.